Below, 27 T cell receptor beta chains from the same sample are listed, as sequenced in a study of cytomegalovirus exposure and HLA in healthy donors. The PCR used 60 Vbeta and 13 Jbeta primers. Sequencing used immunoSEQ multiplex PCR; TCRdb keeps in-frame clones, though not all of them. The table has about 250,000 clones, around two thirds seen once. The sequenced material came from PBMCs. The receptors were sampled from a female donor in good health and CMV-seronegative.

The chain employs TRBV4-1 and TRBJ2-7, with 8 bases lining up with TRBD2. After removal of 2 bases from V and 4 bases from J, the junction contained 13 bases not matched to a gene. CDR1 and CDR2 (germline): MGHRA, YSYEKL. This CDR3 has 17 residues. The CDR3 DNA reads TGCGCCAGCAGCCAAAGGGGGGACGGCGGGGGGTGGTACGAGCAGTACTTC. This codes for CASSQRGDGGGWYEQYF.

The V and J genes are TRBV28 and TRBJ1-5; 9 nucleotides match TRBD1. Looked up from germline, CDR1 is MDHEN and CDR2 is SYDVKM. This CDR3 spans 14 amino acids. Germline trimming cut 5 bases from V and 6 bases from J; bases unmatched to any gene: 5. CDR3 amino acids: CASSPGTGTQPQHF. In nucleotides, the CDR3 is TGTGCCAGCAGTCCTGGGACAGGGACTCAGCCCCAGCATTTT.

V and J are TRBV2 and TRBJ2-5; D is perhaps TRBD1 (5 bases). Germline V gene data show CDR1 as SNHLY and CDR2 as FYNNEI. V was clipped by 4 bases and J by 2 bases, with 14 bases between them. This CDR3 spans 15 amino acids. For the CDR3, the DNA is TGTGCCAGCAGTGGCAGCATCAACAGGCAAGAGACCCAGTACTTC. Protein product: CASSGSINRQETQYF.

The chain recombines TRBV6-6 with TRBJ1-2; the D is unclear. Germline assignment: CDR1 MNHNY and CDR2 SVGAGI (reference sequence). This CDR3 spans 15 amino acids. V was trimmed by 0 bases and J by 2 bases, leaving 10 bases between them. CDR3 in amino acids: CASSYSEGLNYGYTF. The CDR3 DNA reads TGTGCCAGCAGTTACTCTGAGGGTCTGAACTATGGCTACACCTTC.

V usage is TRBV5-1 and J usage is TRBJ2-1; possibly TRBD1 for D (5 bases). This CDR3 has 13 amino acids. V dropped 3 bases and J dropped 3 bases, with 7 bases sitting between them. Looked up from germline, CDR1 is SGHRS and CDR2 is YFSETQ. Here the CDR3 reads CASSSQGYNEQFF. The CDR3 DNA reads as TGCGCCAGCAGCTCTCAGGGCTACAATGAGCAGTTCTTC.

This clone has more than one count but fewer than ten. This sequence joins TRBV6-6 and TRBJ1-5, with D maybe TRBD1 (6 bases). Trimming removed 6 bases from V and 5 bases from J, with 11 bases in between. This CDR3 spans 13 amino acids. The V gene's germline CDR1 is MNHNY and CDR2 SVGAGI (reference sequence). CDR3 DNA: TGTGCCAGCAGGCACAGGGAAGATCAGCCCCAGCATTTT. Translation: CASRHREDQPQHF.

The chain combines TRBV5-1 with TRBJ2-2; D possibly corresponds to TRBD1 (6 bases). Germline CDR1 is SGHRS and CDR2 is YFSETQ. V was trimmed by 4 bases and J by 4 bases, leaving 11 bases between them. The CDR3 has 14 amino acids. CDR3 nucleotide sequence: TGCGCCAGCAGCCGGACAGCCGGCACCGGGGAGCTGTTTTTT. This codes for CASSRTAGTGELFF.

The chain recombines TRBV7-2 with TRBJ2-1; D is ambiguous. V was clipped by 8 bases and J by 6 bases, with 14 bases between them. CDR1 is SGHTA, CDR2 FQGNSA, per germline. The CDR3 consists of 13 residues. The CDR3 loop reads CASSGVVGNEQFF. For the CDR3, the DNA is TGTGCCAGCTCAGGTGTAGTCGGCAATGAGCAGTTCTTC.

This chain joins TRBV5-1 and TRBJ2-5, with D perhaps TRBD2 (5 bases). CDR3 length: 15 amino acids. Germline assignment: CDR1 SGHRS and CDR2 YFSETQ. Trimming left V 3 bases short and J 5 bases short, with 17 bases between. CDR3 residues: CASSSLGRLPETQYF. The CDR3 nucleotides read TGCGCCAGCAGCTCCTTGGGCAGACTACCGGAGACCCAGTACTTC.

This chain links TRBV5-1 with TRBJ2-7; 13 bases agree with TRBD2. Germline V lookup: CDR1 SGHRS, CDR2 YFSETQ. Germline trimming cut 2 bases from V and 0 bases from J; bases unmatched to any gene: 11. The CDR3 extends over 19 amino acids. As DNA, the CDR3 is TGCGCCAGCAGCTTCGCACCGGGACTAGCGGGATCGGTCTCCTACGAGCAGTACTTC. This gives the protein CASSFAPGLAGSVSYEQYF.

The V gene is TRBV11-2, the J gene TRBJ2-3; D may be TRBD1 (5 bases). The CDR3 has 15 amino acids. In germline, CDR1 is SGHAT, CDR2 FQNNGV. The V and J ends lost 2 bases and 1 base respectively, with 10 bases between them. CDR3 residues: CASSLITGGTDTQYF. For the CDR3, the DNA is TGTGCCAGCAGCTTAATCACAGGCGGCACAGATACGCAGTATTTT.

Worth noting for this clone: This sequence may be a read error, since a much larger clone differs from it by one base. This sample also contains other DNA sequences that code for the same CDR3. The chain employs TRBV4-1 and TRBJ1-4; TRBD1 might be the D (5 bases). This CDR3 is built from 16 residues. V lost 3 bases, J lost 9 bases, and 20 bases lay in between. Germline assignment: CDR1 MGHRA and CDR2 YSYEKL. The CDR3 protein is CASSQDTGTGGKKLFF. Here the CDR3 DNA reads TGCGCCAGCAGCCAGGACACCGGGACCGGGGGGAAAAAACTGTTTTTT.

The gene calls are TRBV30 and TRBJ2-7, with 8 bases that match TRBD2. V gave up 3 bases and J gave up 2 bases; unmatched junction bases: 3. CDR3 length: 13 amino acids. Germline values: CDR1 GTSNPN, CDR2 SVGIG (reference sequence). The CDR3 DNA follows: TGTGCCTGGAGAAAAGCGGGGGCCTACGAGCAGTACTTC. As protein: CAWRKAGAYEQYF.

The sample holds a few counts of this clone. The chain is built from TRBV6-1 and TRBJ1-4, with TRBD1 matching over 7 bases. The CDR3 totals 14 residues. After removal of 7 bases from V and 8 bases from J, the junction contained 10 bases not matched to a gene. Germline lookup yields CDR1 MNHNS and CDR2 SASEGT. CDR3: CASTGGGAGEKLFF. DNA of the CDR3: TGTGCCAGCACCGGAGGGGGCGCCGGGGAAAAACTGTTTTTT.

This clone was counted between two and nine times. This rearrangement joins TRBV7-2 to TRBJ2-7, with 8 bases fitting TRBD1. Trimming took 5 bases from V and 3 from J; bases not matched to a gene: 6. Germline CDR1 is SGHTA and CDR2 is FQGNSA. This CDR3 contains 14 residues. This CDR3 reads CASSLGGQDYEQYF. The CDR3 coding sequence is TGTGCCAGCAGCCTAGGGGGACAGGACTACGAGCAGTACTTC.

V gene TRBV19 combines with J gene TRBJ1-1; D gene unclear. Per the germline V gene, CDR1 is LNHDA and CDR2 is SQIVND (reference sequence). Trimming took off 6 bases at V and 5 bases at J, with 13 bases between the two ends. The CDR3 is 13 residues long. CDR3 nucleotide sequence: TGTGCCAGTAGCGTCGGTAGTAGAACTGAAGCTTTCTTT. Protein sequence: CASSVGSRTEAFF.

The count of this clone is one. The chain employs TRBV9 and TRBJ2-3, with D possibly being TRBD2 (6 bases). The CDR3 runs 14 residues. CDR1 and CDR2 from the germline V gene are SGDLS and YYNGEE. V lost 0 bases to trimming and J lost 3 bases, with 8 bases between them. CDR3: CASSVVEGTDTQYF. The CDR3 DNA follows: TGTGCCAGCAGCGTAGTGGAGGGGACAGATACGCAGTATTTT.

The rearrangement links TRBV12-5 to TRBJ2-7; 10 positions agree with TRBD2. With V trimmed by 4 bases and J by 3 bases, 6 bases remained unmatched. The CDR3 is 15 residues long. The germline V gene encodes CDR1 LGHNT and CDR2 FRNRAP. The CDR3 region has the DNA TGTGCTAGTGGTTCGTCGCTAGCGGGAGTCTACGAGCAGTACTTC. It codes for CASGSSLAGVYEQYF.

The chain employs TRBV7-9 and TRBJ2-2, with TRBD1 matching over 8 bases. The CDR3 spans 14 residues. Germline CDR1 is SEHNR and CDR2 is FQNEAQ (reference sequence). J gave up 2 bases and V 9 bases, and 5 bases lay outside the gene matches. The CDR3 nucleotides read TGTGCCAGTAGGACAGGGATTAACACCGGGGAGCTGTTTTTT. This gives the protein CASRTGINTGELFF.

This chain links TRBV4-1 with TRBJ2-3; TRBD2 aligns across 7 bases. Germline CDR1 MGHRA, CDR2 YSYEKL. V lost 6 bases, J lost 0 bases, and 9 bases stayed unmatched. The CDR3 extends over 16 amino acids. CDR3 amino acids: CASRPMTSKSTDTQYF. The DNA of the CDR3 is TGCGCCAGCAGACCGATGACTAGCAAGAGCACAGATACGCAGTATTTT.

V and J are TRBV19 and TRBJ1-2, with D perhaps TRBD1 (6 bases). The V gene's germline CDR1 is LNHDA and CDR2 SQIVND (reference sequence). The CDR3 has 15 residues. The V gene lost 0 bases and the J gene lost 4 bases, with 12 bases spanning the gap. The CDR3 DNA reads as TGTGCCAGTAGTATAGATGTCGGACAGCGCTATGGCTACACCTTC. Translation: CASSIDVGQRYGYTF.

In nucleotides, the CDR3 is TGTGCCAGCAGCGCCGGGAAATCGACGGGAATTCAGTACTTC. Translating gives CASSAGKSTGIQYF. The gene calls are TRBV9 and TRBJ2-4, with D possibly TRBD2 on 5 matching bases. This CDR3 has 14 residues. Germline loops: CDR1 SGDLS, CDR2 YYNGEE. Trimming pared 3 bases from V and 10 bases from J, leaving 17 bases between. The full variable domain, its missing parts supplied by reference TRBV9 and TRBJ2-4, is DSGVTQTPKHLITATGQRVTLRCSPRSGDLSVYWYQQSLDQGLQFLIQYYNGEERAKGNILERFSAQQFPDLHSELNLSSLELGDSALYFCASSAGKSTGIQYFGAGTRLSVL.

For the CDR3, the DNA is TGTGCCTGGACTAGCGGGATTGAAGAGCAGTACTTC. Protein: CAWTSGIEEQYF. The rearrangement links TRBV30 to TRBJ2-5; 9 bases fit TRBD2. CDR3 length: 12 residues. Germline V gene data show CDR1 as GTSNPN and CDR2 as SVGIG (reference sequence). Trimming cost V 4 bases and J 11 bases; bases outside gene matches: 8.

This clone was seen a few times. The chain carries TRBV5-6 and TRBJ1-1, with D perhaps TRBD1 (6 bases). There are 15 residues in the CDR3. V was clipped by 1 base and J by 2 bases, with 12 bases between them. Germline V gene data show CDR1 as SGHDT and CDR2 as YYEEEE. In DNA, the CDR3 is TGTGCCAGCAGCTTGTTGTCCAGGGGCAACACTGAAGCTTTCTTT. It encodes CASSLLSRGNTEAFF.

This clone showed up just once. The CDR3 bases are TGTGCCAGCAGCTTGACAGGGGTCAGGAACAATGAGCAGTTCTTC. Protein product: CASSLTGVRNNEQFF. The chain joins TRBV7-9 to TRBJ2-1; 8 bases are a match to TRBD1. The J segment lost 5 bases and the V segment lost 3 bases, leaving 6 bases of the junction unmatched. This CDR3 spans 15 amino acids. In germline, CDR1 is SEHNR, CDR2 FQNEAQ (reference sequence). The entire variable domain, with the rest obtained from reference TRBV7-9 and TRBJ2-1, is as follows: DTGVSQNPRHKITKRGQNVTFRCDPISEHNRLYWYRQTLGQGPEFLTYFQNEAQLEKSRLLSDRFSAERPKGSFSTLEIQRTEQGDSAMYLCASSLTGVRNNEQFFGPGTRLTVL.

The V call is TRBV7-9, the J call TRBJ2-7; 14 nucleotides match TRBD2. Per the germline V gene, CDR1 is SEHNR and CDR2 is FQNEAQ (reference sequence). Trimming took 5 bases from V and 7 from J; bases not matched to a gene: 4. This CDR3 region has 14 residues. The CDR3 DNA reads as TGTGCCAGCAGCAAGGGACTAGCGGGAGTTGAGCAGTACTTC. This encodes CASSKGLAGVEQYF. Together with reference TRBV7-9 and TRBJ2-7, the CDR3 gives the full variable domain: DTGVSQNPRHKITKRGQNVTFRCDPISEHNRLYWYRQTLGQGPEFLTYFQNEAQLEKSRLLSDRFSAERPKGSFSTLEIQRTEQGDSAMYLCASSKGLAGVEQYFGPGTRLTVT.

V usage is TRBV5-8 and J usage is TRBJ2-7; TRBD1 matches 7 bases. Germline lookup yields CDR1 SGHTS and CDR2 YDEGEE. The ends lost 5 bases at V and 0 bases at J; junction bases unmatched: 5. CDR3 length: 14 residues. CDR3 sequence reads: CASRTGTVSYEQYF. The CDR3 DNA is TGTGCCAGCAGAACCGGGACAGTCTCCTACGAGCAGTACTTC. Together with reference TRBV5-8 and TRBJ2-7, the CDR3 gives the full variable domain: EAGVTQSPTHLIKTRGQQATLRCSPISGHTSVYWYQQALGLGLQFLLWYDEGEERNRGNFPPRFSGRQFPNYSSELNVNALELEDSALYLCASRTGTVSYEQYFGPGTRLTVT.